What follows is one T cell receptor beta chain and its context. Using immunoSEQ multiplex PCR, the repertoire was profiled, and TCRdb retains in-frame clones only, with some absent. Of more than 70,000 clones listed, around 90% were seen once; the top ten hold 7% to 10%. This record belongs to a study of blood T cell repertoires in COVID-19. Turning to the study itself: Nucleic acid was either cDNA or gDNA, and it came from T cells, B-cell-depleted T cells, or PBMCs.

The V gene lost 4 bases and the J gene lost 2 bases, with 22 bases spanning the gap. Per germline, CDR1 MDHEN and CDR2 SYDVKM. The CDR3 spans 18 residues. This TCR came from a human donor in a cohort sampled during active COVID-19. The chain couples TRBV28 to TRBJ2-3, with D possibly matching TRBD2 (6 bases). Sequenced material: peripheral blood. The DNA for the CDR3 is TGTGCCAGCAGTTCCTACCAATTCACCTCTAGCGTCACAGATACGCAGTATTTT. Translation gives CASSSYQFTSSVTDTQYF.